The present entry profiles one TCR beta chain with its context. The antigen this receptor binds is unknown. No much larger clone exists at a distance of one base, and base qualities are not known. This sample stems from a study of pediatric ulcerative colitis (dated by TCRdb to the late 2010s). For the study in its entirety: About seven ulcerative colitis patients had pancolitis and two had left-sided colitis, with histology consistent with ulcerative colitis in all. Under 10 newly diagnosed, treatment-naive pediatric ulcerative colitis patients and a few non-IBD control children each provided paired blood and rectal samples. By Pediatric Ulcerative Colitis Activity Index, mild disease was classified in two patients, moderate disease in several and acute severe colitis in three.

Using the immunoSEQ TRB Survey service, rearranged CDR3 beta regions were amplified from genomic DNA with multiplex V and J primers. To keep sequencing depth equal across samples, survey-level depth of up to 500,000 reads per sample was applied. Libraries were purified and pooled, and sequencing was performed on Illumina technology. From the authors' description of their analysis: Productive clonality, sample overlap, pairwise scatters, CDR3 beta length, V/D/J gene usage and productiveness were all assessed with the immunoSEQ online tools. Calculated diversity was defined as the number of unique rearrangements divided by total templates, multiplied by 100, and Shannon and Simpson indices were computed as well. For principal component analysis, Z-score normalized data were analyzed with the R prcomp function and the ggbiplot package. Morisita's index was used to quantify blood-rectal clonal overlap within each subject. TCRdb took this table from immuneACCESS and kept in-frame rearrangements with V and J called. Such tables lack part of the clones; where checked against another copy, unresolved V genes explain under half of the gap, and the rest is unexplained. The V and J calls and clone size come from that table; D and trimming were worked out from the DNA. Within this sample are around 65,000 clones, with 77% of them counted one time only. Together, the top ten hold about 5.2% of the sample.

Before the diagnostic colonoscopy, none of the ulcerative colitis patients had been given any immunosuppressive medication. Blood was sampled at the time of the colonoscopy. The Wizard kit (Promega) was used to extract genomic DNA from both blood and intestinal samples. What the study reported, not specific to this receptor: Controls, mild-moderate and acute severe colitis patients were separated by rectal repertoire features, and reduced rectal diversity due to clonal expansions was observed in acute severe colitis. For technical reasons, the blood samples of a couple of patients yielded substantially fewer templates, so those samples were excluded from the blood-rectal overlap analysis. Autologous blood-rectal clonal overlap was significantly higher in ulcerative colitis patients than in controls, suggesting increased T cell trafficking to inflamed tissue. With only four individuals, the healthy control group was small. A couple of rectal CDR3 clonotypes were found in every ulcerative colitis patient but in no control. Repertoires were derived from total lymphocyte DNA, so rare subsets such as regulatory T cells may have patterns not reflected.

The sample was blood. The sequence was obtained from a boy younger than 18 with moderate ulcerative colitis.

The DNA sequence is TGTGCCAGTGCCTTAAGGGGTAGGGGCCTCAATGAGCAGTTCTTC. Its amino acids are CASALRGRGLNEQFF. The rearranged chain carries TRBV19 and TRBJ2-1; a tentative D match to TRBD1 spans 5 bases. The germline V gene encodes CDR1 LNHDA and CDR2 SQIVND (reference sequence). A distance of 20 bases separates the germline ends of V and J, which lose 8 bases and 6 bases respectively. The CDR3, from cysteine to phenylalanine, totals 15 residues. The DNA shown is the 45-base CDR3, in frame from base 1.